The 27 T cell receptor beta chains given below trace back to one sample, sequenced in a study of blood T cell repertoires in COVID-19. Sequenced by immunoSEQ multiplex PCR; TCRdb stores in-frame clones only, minus some. The table shows about 73,000 clones, with roughly 84% occurring only once. Sequencing input: peripheral blood. These receptors were collected from a woman aged 55-69 years with acute or convalescent COVID-19.

This clone is a singleton in its sample. The J gene is TRBJ1-1, the V gene TRBV10-3; 8 positions agree with TRBD1. The CDR3 is 18 amino acids. Germline CDR1 and CDR2: ENHRY and SYGVKD. The trim removed 0 bases at V and 0 bases at J, leaving 9 bases unmatched. The CDR3 sequence: CAISESGATGVMNTEAFF. The CDR3 nucleotides read TGTGCCATCAGTGAGTCGGGAGCGACAGGGGTCATGAACACTGAAGCTTTCTTT.

This CDR3 reads CASSYSGQGSRNTIYF. Here the CDR3 DNA reads TGTGCCAGCAGTTACTCGGGTCAGGGGAGTAGAAACACCATATATTTT. The chain joins TRBV6-5 to TRBJ1-3, with D possibly being TRBD1 (6 bases). The CDR3 is 16 residues long. Germline CDR1 is MNHEY and CDR2 is SVGAGI. V was shortened by 0 bases and J by 5 bases, with 14 bases between the two germline ends.

J is TRBJ1-1 and V is TRBV19, with D hard to call. V dropped 4 bases and J dropped 4 bases, with 10 bases sitting between them. CDR1 and CDR2 (germline): LNHDA, SQIVND (reference sequence). The CDR3 extends over 13 amino acids. The CDR3 spells CASSNGGGTEAFF. CDR3 nucleotide sequence: TGTGCCAGTAGTAACGGAGGAGGCACTGAAGCTTTCTTT. Supplemented by reference TRBV19 and TRBJ1-1, the full variable domain reads DGGITQSPKYLFRKEGQNVTLSCEQNLNHDAMYWYRQDPGQGLRLIYYSQIVNDFQKGDIAEGYSVSREKKESFPLTVTSAQKNPTAFYLCASSNGGGTEAFFGQGTRLTVV.

This chain joins TRBV2 and TRBJ1-5; 9 bases fit TRBD1. This CDR3 has 18 amino acids. The junction had 14 bases not matched to a gene; V was cut back by 6 bases and J by 2 bases. CDR1 SNHLY and CDR2 FYNNEI come from the germline V gene. The CDR3 DNA follows: TGTGCCAGCAGGCCAAGGAGGGACAGGGAGTATGGCAATCAGCCCCAGCATTTT. Encoded protein: CASRPRRDREYGNQPQHF.

The J gene is TRBJ1-1, the V gene TRBV5-4, with a tentative D call TRBD1 (5 bases). Germline V gene sequence: CDR1 SGHNT, CDR2 YYREEE (reference sequence). The CDR3 has 16 residues. With 4 bases removed from V and 1 base from J, the gap between germline ends came to 17 bases. The CDR3 loop is CASSPGSGRGNTEAFF. For the CDR3, the DNA is TGTGCCAGCAGCCCTGGGTCAGGGAGGGGGAACACTGAAGCTTTCTTT.

The rearrangement uses TRBV5-1 and TRBJ2-1, with D possibly being TRBD1 (6 bases). The CDR3 is made up of 15 amino acids. V lost 4 bases and J 9 bases, leaving 20 bases between the germline ends. The germline V gene has CDR1 SGHRS and CDR2 YFSETQ. For the CDR3, the DNA is TGCGCCAGCAGCCCCCAAATCACTACAGGGTTTGAGCAGTTCTTC. Its protein product is CASSPQITTGFEQFF.

The genes are TRBV9 and TRBJ2-3, with D tentatively TRBD1 (5 bases). From germline, CDR1 is SGDLS and CDR2 YYNGEE. This CDR3 region has 15 residues. V was clipped by 1 base and J by 2 bases, with 11 bases between them. Here the CDR3 reads CASSVQGGNTDTQYF. In DNA, the CDR3 is TGTGCCAGCAGCGTACAGGGTGGGAACACAGATACGCAGTATTTT.

V usage is TRBV19 and J usage is TRBJ1-3; 7 nucleotides align to TRBD1. The CDR3 sequence is 16 residues long. V shed 5 bases and J 2 bases; nucleotides not matched to a gene: 9. Germline loops: CDR1 LNHDA, CDR2 SQIVND (reference sequence). This chain's CDR3 is CASSPETGRTGNTIYF. In DNA form, the CDR3 reads TGTGCCAGTAGTCCCGAGACAGGGAGAACTGGAAACACCATATATTTT.

The chain joins TRBV10-3 to TRBJ2-1, with D tentatively TRBD2 (5 bases). The germline V and J ends were trimmed by 0 bases and 16 bases, with 16 bases remaining between them. This CDR3 has 13 amino acids. CDR1 ENHRY and CDR2 SYGVKD come from the germline V gene. CDR3 DNA: TGTGCCATCAGTGAGTCGATTGGGCGGGTCCCTTTCTTC. This codes for CAISESIGRVPFF.

The chain uses TRBV7-9 and TRBJ1-6; a possible D gene is TRBD1 (6 bases). The CDR3 runs 13 residues. CDR1 and CDR2 from the germline V gene are SEHNR and FQNEAQ (reference sequence). The V end lost 5 bases, the J end lost 8 bases, and 10 bases lay between the germline ends. The DNA for the CDR3 is TGTGCCAGCAGCGAACAGGGAGATTCACCCCTCCACTTT. Translation gives CASSEQGDSPLHF.

This chain uses TRBV7-2 with TRBJ1-1, with TRBD1 matching 9 bases. With V trimmed by 2 bases and J by 4 bases, 2 bases remained unmatched. CDR1 SGHTA and CDR2 FQGNSA come from the germline V gene. CDR3 length equals 14 residues. The CDR3 region is CASSLQTGGTEAFF. CDR3 DNA sequence: TGTGCCAGCAGCTTACAGACAGGGGGCACTGAAGCTTTCTTT.

The rearrangement links TRBV7-3 to TRBJ1-1, with D perhaps TRBD1 (6 bases). The ends were cut back, 1 base at V and 3 bases at J, with 12 bases in the middle. Germline V gene sequence: CDR1 SGHTA, CDR2 FQGTGA. The length of the CDR3 is 15 residues. CDR3 loop: CASSLNPGADTEAFF. DNA for the CDR3: TGTGCCAGCAGCTTAAACCCAGGGGCCGACACTGAAGCTTTCTTT.

This clone was counted a few times. The chain carries TRBV24-1 and TRBJ2-3; D remains unclear. CDR1 and CDR2 from the germline V gene are KGHDR and SFDVKD. The CDR3 totals 15 residues. The V end lost 2 bases, the J end lost 0 bases, and 8 bases lay between the germline ends. CDR3 in DNA: TGTGCCACCAGTGATTCCCCCCCTAGCACAGATACGCAGTATTTT. It codes for CATSDSPPSTDTQYF.

The rearrangement links TRBV19 to TRBJ1-4; 8 bases agree with TRBD1. CDR1 is LNHDA, CDR2 SQIVND, per germline (reference sequence). The J segment lost 8 bases and the V segment lost 5 bases, leaving 10 bases of the junction unmatched. The CDR3 covers 15 residues. The CDR3 is CASSPLRGPWEKLFF. The CDR3 DNA reads TGTGCCAGTAGTCCGCTCAGGGGGCCTTGGGAAAAACTGTTTTTT.

The rearrangement uses TRBV10-3 and TRBJ2-1; TRBD2 aligns across 7 bases. Looked up from germline, CDR1 is ENHRY and CDR2 is SYGVKD. CDR3 length: 14 amino acids. V trimming: 6 bases; J trimming: 9 bases; junction bases outside the gene matches: 11. CDR3 sequence: CAIRGGTRGGEQFF. DNA of the CDR3: TGTGCCATCAGGGGGGGGACTCGCGGGGGTGAGCAGTTCTTC.

J is TRBJ1-6 and V is TRBV18, with TRBD1 matching 10 bases. The CDR3 has 14 residues. From germline, CDR1 is KGHSH and CDR2 LQKENI. Trimming at V came to 6 bases and at J to 10 bases, leaving 6 bases not matched to a gene. The CDR3 nucleotides are TGTGCCAGCTCGGCCGGGACAGGGGTCTCACCCCTCCACTTT. This encodes CASSAGTGVSPLHF.

This clone was found once. The rearrangement joins TRBV2 to TRBJ1-5; 7 nucleotides match TRBD1. The germline V gene has CDR1 SNHLY and CDR2 FYNNEI. CDR3 size: 15 residues. V lost 6 bases, J lost 4 bases, and 9 bases stayed unmatched. The CDR3 reads CASSIGQVGNQPQHF. CDR3 coding DNA: TGTGCCAGCAGCATAGGACAGGTCGGAAATCAGCCCCAGCATTTT.

The genes are TRBV5-5 and TRBJ1-1; D is perhaps TRBD1 (5 bases). V was cut by 4 bases and J by 4 bases, with 17 bases left in between. Germline V gene data show CDR1 as SGHKS and CDR2 as YYEKEE (reference sequence). The CDR3 is 15 residues long. CDR3: CASSMVGGPGTEAFF. CDR3 nucleotides: TGTGCCAGCAGCATGGTGGGGGGTCCGGGCACTGAAGCTTTCTTT.

The chain carries TRBV6-4 and TRBJ2-1, with TRBD1 matching 7 bases. Germline V gene lookup returns CDR1 MRHNA and CDR2 SNTAGT. The length of the CDR3 is 15 residues. Trimming removed 5 bases from V and 2 bases from J; junction bases left unmatched: 6. CDR3 amino acids: CASSPQGGTYNEQFF. CDR3 nucleotides: TGTGCCAGCAGTCCCCAAGGGGGCACCTACAATGAGCAGTTCTTC.

The chain recombines TRBV10-3 with TRBJ2-3; the match to TRBD2 covers 7 bases. The CDR3 loop spans 15 amino acids. The junction had 8 bases not matched to a gene; V was cut back by 2 bases and J by 6 bases. Germline values: CDR1 ENHRY, CDR2 SYGVKD. The CDR3 coding sequence is TGTGCCATCAGTGAGGCCCCGGGGAGGGTTGATACGCAGTATTTT. Amino acids: CAISEAPGRVDTQYF.

The chain carries TRBV19 and TRBJ1-3; no definite D call. Trimming took off 2 bases at V and 0 bases at J, with 11 bases between the two ends. Germline assignment: CDR1 LNHDA and CDR2 SQIVND (reference sequence). CDR3 length: 16 residues. The CDR3 nucleotides are TGTGCCAGTAGTATACCCAGCGGGAGCTCTGGAAACACCATATATTTT. Amino acids: CASSIPSGSSGNTIYF. Drawing the rest from reference TRBV19 and TRBJ1-3, the complete variable domain is DGGITQSPKYLFRKEGQNVTLSCEQNLNHDAMYWYRQDPGQGLRLIYYSQIVNDFQKGDIAEGYSVSREKKESFPLTVTSAQKNPTAFYLCASSIPSGSSGNTIYFGEGSWLTVV.

The DNA of the CDR3 is TGTGCCAGCAGCCAAGATAGCCAGCCGACTGAGCAGTTCTTC. Translation: CASSQDSQPTEQFF. V is TRBV4-2 and J is TRBJ2-1, with D unresolved. V was shortened by 0 bases and J by 9 bases, with 12 bases between the two germline ends. The length of the CDR3 is 14 residues. Per germline, CDR1 LGHNA and CDR2 YNFKEQ.

The V and J genes are TRBV18 and TRBJ1-2; tentative D call: TRBD1 (6 bases). Germline values: CDR1 KGHSH, CDR2 LQKENI. The CDR3 has 15 residues. V dropped 6 bases and J dropped 0 bases, with 14 bases sitting between them. CDR3 coding DNA: TGTGCCAGCTCTCCCCGACAGGTGACTAACTATGGCTACACCTTC. It translates to CASSPRQVTNYGYTF.

The V gene is TRBV5-1, the J gene TRBJ1-4; 9 bases line up with TRBD1. J was trimmed by 7 bases and V by 4 bases; bases with no gene match: 8. This CDR3 is built from 15 residues. CDR1 SGHRS and CDR2 YFSETQ come from the germline V gene. The CDR3 DNA is TGCGCCAGCAGCAATCAACAGGGGGCGGGTGAAAAACTGTTTTTT. It translates to CASSNQQGAGEKLFF.

The chain is built from TRBV29-1 and TRBJ1-2, with D tentatively TRBD1 (5 bases). Germline CDR1 and CDR2: SQVTM and ANQGSEA. This CDR3 region has 12 residues. V gave up 6 bases and J gave up 5 bases, with 13 bases separating them. The CDR3 region is CSVADIGYGYTF. CDR3 DNA sequence: TGCAGCGTGGCGGACATTGGGTATGGCTACACCTTC.

This chain joins TRBV27 and TRBJ1-5; possible D gene TRBD1, 5 bases. Germline V gene sequence: CDR1 MNHEY, CDR2 SMNVEV (reference sequence). Trimming stripped 7 bases from V and 4 bases from J, with 17 bases between. There are 15 residues in the CDR3. Here the CDR3 DNA reads TGTGCCAGCAACCTCCGGGCCTGGACAAATCAGCCCCAGCATTTT. It is translated as CASNLRAWTNQPQHF.

V usage is TRBV7-3 and J usage is TRBJ1-2; perhaps TRBD1 as D (5 bases). CDR3 size: 11 residues. The germline V gene has CDR1 SGHTA and CDR2 FQGTGA. V lost 5 bases and J lost 7, with 8 bases in between. CDR3 nucleotide sequence: TGTGCCAGCAGCGCGGGGGGTGGCTACACCTTC. Translated: CASSAGGGYTF.